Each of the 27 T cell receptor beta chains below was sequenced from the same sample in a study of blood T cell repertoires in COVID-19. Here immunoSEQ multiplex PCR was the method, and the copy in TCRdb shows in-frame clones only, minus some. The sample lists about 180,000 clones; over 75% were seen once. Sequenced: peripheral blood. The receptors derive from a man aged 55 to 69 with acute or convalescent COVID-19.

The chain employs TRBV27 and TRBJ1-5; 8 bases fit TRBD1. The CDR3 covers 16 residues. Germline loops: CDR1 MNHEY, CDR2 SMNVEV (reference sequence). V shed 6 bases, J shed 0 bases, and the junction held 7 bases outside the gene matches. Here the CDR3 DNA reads TGTGCCAGCAGGAGAGGGGGACAGGTTAGCAATCAGCCCCAGCATTTT. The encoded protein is CASRRGGQVSNQPQHF.

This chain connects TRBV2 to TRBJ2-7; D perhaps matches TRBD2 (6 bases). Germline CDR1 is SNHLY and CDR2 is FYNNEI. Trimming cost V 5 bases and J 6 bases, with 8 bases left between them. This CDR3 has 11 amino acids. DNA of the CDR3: TGTGCCAGCAGTCGGGGGACCGAGCAGTACTTC. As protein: CASSRGTEQYF.

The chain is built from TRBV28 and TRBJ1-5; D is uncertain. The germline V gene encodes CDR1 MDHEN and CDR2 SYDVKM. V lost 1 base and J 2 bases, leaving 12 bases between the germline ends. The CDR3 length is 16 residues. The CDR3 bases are TGTGCCAGCAGTTTATTCACCCTGGCGGGCAATCAGCCCCAGCATTTT. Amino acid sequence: CASSLFTLAGNQPQHF.

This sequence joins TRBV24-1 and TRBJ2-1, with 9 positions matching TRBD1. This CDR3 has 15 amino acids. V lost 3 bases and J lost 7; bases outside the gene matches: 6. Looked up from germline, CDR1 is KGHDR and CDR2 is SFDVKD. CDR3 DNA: TGTGCCACCAGTGATCCCGGGACAGGGACTAATGAGCAGTTCTTC. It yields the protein CATSDPGTGTNEQFF.

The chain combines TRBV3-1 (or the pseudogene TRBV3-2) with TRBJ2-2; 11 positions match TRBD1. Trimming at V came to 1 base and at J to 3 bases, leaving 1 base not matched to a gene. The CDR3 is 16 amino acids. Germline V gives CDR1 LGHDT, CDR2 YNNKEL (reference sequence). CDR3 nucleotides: TGTGCCAGCAGCCAAGGGACAGGGGGCTACACCGGGGAGCTGTTTTTT. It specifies CASSQGTGGYTGELFF.

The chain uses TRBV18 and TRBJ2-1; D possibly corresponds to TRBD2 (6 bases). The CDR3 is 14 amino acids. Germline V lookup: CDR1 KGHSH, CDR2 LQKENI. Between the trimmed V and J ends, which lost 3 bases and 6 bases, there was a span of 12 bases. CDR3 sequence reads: CASSPVPGANEQFF. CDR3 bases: TGTGCCAGCTCACCTGTCCCGGGAGCCAATGAGCAGTTCTTC.

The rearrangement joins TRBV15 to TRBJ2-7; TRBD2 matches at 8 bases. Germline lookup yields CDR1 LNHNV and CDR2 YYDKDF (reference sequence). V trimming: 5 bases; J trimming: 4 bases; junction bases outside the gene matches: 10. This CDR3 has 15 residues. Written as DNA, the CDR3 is TGTGCCACCAGCGGCCTAGCGGGTGGCCCGTACGAGCAGTACTTC. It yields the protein CATSGLAGGPYEQYF.

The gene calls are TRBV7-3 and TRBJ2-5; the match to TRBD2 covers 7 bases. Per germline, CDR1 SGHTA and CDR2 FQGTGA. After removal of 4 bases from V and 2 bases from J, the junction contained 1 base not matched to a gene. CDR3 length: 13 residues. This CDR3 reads CASSSGGQETQYF. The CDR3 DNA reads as TGTGCCAGCAGCTCGGGGGGACAAGAGACCCAGTACTTC.

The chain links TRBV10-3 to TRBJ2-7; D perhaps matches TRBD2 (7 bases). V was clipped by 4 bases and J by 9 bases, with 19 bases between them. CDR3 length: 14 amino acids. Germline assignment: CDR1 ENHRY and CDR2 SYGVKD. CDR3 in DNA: TGTGCCATCAGTGGGACAGCCCTGGGGGGGGTGCAGTACTTC. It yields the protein CAISGTALGGVQYF.

The CDR3 loop reads CASTTGLSGYTF. CDR3 bases: TGTGCCAGCACTACAGGGCTCAGTGGCTACACCTTC. The chain combines TRBV12-3 or TRBV12-4 with TRBJ1-2; weak D call: TRBD1 (6 bases). The length of the CDR3 is 12 residues. Between the trimmed V and J ends, which lost 7 bases and 7 bases, there was a span of 13 bases.

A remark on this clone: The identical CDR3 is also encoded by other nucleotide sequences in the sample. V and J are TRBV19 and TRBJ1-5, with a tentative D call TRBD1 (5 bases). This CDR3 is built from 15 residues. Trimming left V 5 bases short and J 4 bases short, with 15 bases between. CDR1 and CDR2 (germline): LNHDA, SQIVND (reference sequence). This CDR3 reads CASSSGQGMNQPQHF. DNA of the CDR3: TGTGCCAGTAGTTCCGGGCAGGGCATGAATCAGCCCCAGCATTTT.

The CDR3 here is CASNGVGQSAWRAFF. The CDR3, as DNA: TGTGCCAGTAACGGCGTTGGACAGTCCGCCTGGAGAGCTTTCTTT. The V gene is TRBV19, the J gene TRBJ1-1; D might be TRBD1 (6 bases). From germline, CDR1 is LNHDA and CDR2 SQIVND (reference sequence). The CDR3 contains 15 residues. Trimming cost V 7 bases and J 10 bases, with 25 bases left between them.

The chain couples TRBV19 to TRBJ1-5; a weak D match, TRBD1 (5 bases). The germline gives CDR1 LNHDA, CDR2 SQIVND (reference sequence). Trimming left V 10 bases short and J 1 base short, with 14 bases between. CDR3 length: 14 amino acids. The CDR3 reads CATTGGNSNQPQHF. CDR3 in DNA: TGTGCCACAACTGGGGGGAACAGCAATCAGCCCCAGCATTTT.

CDR3: CASSPTGEGNTIYF. As DNA, the CDR3 is TGTGCCAGCAGTCCCACAGGGGAAGGAAACACCATATATTTT. The chain carries TRBV21-1 and TRBJ1-3; the DNA was not used to check the table's D call, TRBD1. TRBV21-1 is a recognized pseudogene. This CDR3 region has 14 residues.

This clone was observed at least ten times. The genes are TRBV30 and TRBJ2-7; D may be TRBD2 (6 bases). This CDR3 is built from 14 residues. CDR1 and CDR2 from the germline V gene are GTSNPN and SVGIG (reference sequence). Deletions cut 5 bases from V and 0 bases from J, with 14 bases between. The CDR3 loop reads CAWGPSGYSYEQYF. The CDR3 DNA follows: TGTGCCTGGGGCCCAAGCGGGTACTCCTACGAGCAGTACTTC.

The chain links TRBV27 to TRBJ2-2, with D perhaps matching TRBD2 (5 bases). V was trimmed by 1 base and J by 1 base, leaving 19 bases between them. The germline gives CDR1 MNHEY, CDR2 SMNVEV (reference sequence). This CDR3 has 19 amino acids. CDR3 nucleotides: TGTGCCAGCAGTTTATACTTACTAGGTAGTTACGGGAACACCGGGGAGCTGTTTTTT. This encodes CASSLYLLGSYGNTGELFF.

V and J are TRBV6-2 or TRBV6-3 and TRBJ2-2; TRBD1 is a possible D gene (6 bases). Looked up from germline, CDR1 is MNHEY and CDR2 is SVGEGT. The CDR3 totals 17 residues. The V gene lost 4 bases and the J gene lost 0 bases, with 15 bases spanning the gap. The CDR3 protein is CASSSIRDTSNTGELFF. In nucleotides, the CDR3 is TGTGCCAGCAGTTCTATTCGGGACACCTCGAACACCGGGGAGCTGTTTTTT.

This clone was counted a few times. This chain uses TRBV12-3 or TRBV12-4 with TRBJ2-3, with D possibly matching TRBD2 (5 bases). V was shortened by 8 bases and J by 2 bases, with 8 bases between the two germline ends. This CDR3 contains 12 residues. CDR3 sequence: CASLGITDTQYF. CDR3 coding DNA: TGTGCCAGCCTCGGGATCACAGATACGCAGTATTTT.

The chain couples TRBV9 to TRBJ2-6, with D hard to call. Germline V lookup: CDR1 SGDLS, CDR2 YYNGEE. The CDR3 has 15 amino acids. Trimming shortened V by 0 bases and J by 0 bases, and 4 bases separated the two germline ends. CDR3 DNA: TGTGCCAGCAGCGTAGCCCACTCTGGGGCCAACGTCCTGACTTTC. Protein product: CASSVAHSGANVLTF. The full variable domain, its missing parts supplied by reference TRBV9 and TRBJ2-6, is DSGVTQTPKHLITATGQRVTLRCSPRSGDLSVYWYQQSLDQGLQFLIQYYNGEERAKGNILERFSAQQFPDLHSELNLSSLELGDSALYFCASSVAHSGANVLTFGAGSRLTVL.

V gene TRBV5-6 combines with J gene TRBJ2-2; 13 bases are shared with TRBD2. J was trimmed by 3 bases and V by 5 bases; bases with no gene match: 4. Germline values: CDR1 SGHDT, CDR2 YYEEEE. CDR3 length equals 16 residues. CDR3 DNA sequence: TGTGCCAGCAGTCGAACTAGCGGGAGGGACACCGGGGAGCTGTTTTTT. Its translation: CASSRTSGRDTGELFF.

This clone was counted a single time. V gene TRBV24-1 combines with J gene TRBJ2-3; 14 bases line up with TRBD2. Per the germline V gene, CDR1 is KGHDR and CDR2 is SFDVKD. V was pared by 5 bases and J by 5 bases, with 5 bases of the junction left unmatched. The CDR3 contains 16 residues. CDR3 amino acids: CATSATGLAGGDTQYF. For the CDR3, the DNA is TGTGCCACCAGTGCCACAGGACTAGCGGGAGGAGATACGCAGTATTTT.

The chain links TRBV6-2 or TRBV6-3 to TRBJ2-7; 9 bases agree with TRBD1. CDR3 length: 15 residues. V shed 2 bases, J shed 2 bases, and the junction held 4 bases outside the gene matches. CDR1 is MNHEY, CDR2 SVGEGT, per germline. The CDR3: CASSYVGTGTYEQYF. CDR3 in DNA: TGTGCCAGCAGTTACGTTGGGACAGGGACCTACGAGCAGTACTTC.

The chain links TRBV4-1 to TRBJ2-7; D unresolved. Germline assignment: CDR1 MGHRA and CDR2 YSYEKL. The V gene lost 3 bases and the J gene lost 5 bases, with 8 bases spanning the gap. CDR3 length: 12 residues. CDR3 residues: CASSHLEHEQYF. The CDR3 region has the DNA TGCGCCAGCAGCCACCTAGAACACGAGCAGTACTTC.

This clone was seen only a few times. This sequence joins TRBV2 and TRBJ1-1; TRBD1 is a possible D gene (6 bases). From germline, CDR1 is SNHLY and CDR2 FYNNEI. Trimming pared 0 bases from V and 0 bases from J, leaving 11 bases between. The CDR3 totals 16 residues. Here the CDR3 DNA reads TGTGCCAGCAGTGAAGCGCAAGGGGGTTTGAACACTGAAGCTTTCTTT. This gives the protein CASSEAQGGLNTEAFF. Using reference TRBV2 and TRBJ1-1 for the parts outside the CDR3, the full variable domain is EPEVTQTPSHQVTQMGQEVILRCVPISNHLYFYWYRQILGQKVEFLVSFYNNEISEKSEIFDDQFSVERPDGSNFTLKIRSTKLEDSAMYFCASSEAQGGLNTEAFFGQGTRLTVV.

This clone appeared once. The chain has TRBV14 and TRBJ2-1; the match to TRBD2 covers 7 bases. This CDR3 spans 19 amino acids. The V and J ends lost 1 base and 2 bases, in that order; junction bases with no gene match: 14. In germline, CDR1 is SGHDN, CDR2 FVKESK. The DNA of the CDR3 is TGTGCCAGCAGCCAAGCTCCTTACTGGCGTGGACTAGCCTACAATGAGCAGTTCTTC. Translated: CASSQAPYWRGLAYNEQFF. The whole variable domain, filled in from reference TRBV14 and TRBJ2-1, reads EAGVTQFPSHSVIEKGQTVTLRCDPISGHDNLYWYRRVMGKEIKFLLHFVKESKQDESGMPNNRFLAERTGGTYSTLKVQPAELEDSGVYFCASSQAPYWRGLAYNEQFFGPGTRLTVL.

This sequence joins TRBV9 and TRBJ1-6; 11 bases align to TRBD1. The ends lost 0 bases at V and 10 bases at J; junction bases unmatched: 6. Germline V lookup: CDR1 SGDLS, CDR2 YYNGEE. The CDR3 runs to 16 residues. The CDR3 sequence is CASSVEGQGAKSPLHF. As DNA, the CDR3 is TGTGCCAGCAGCGTAGAAGGACAGGGGGCGAAGTCACCCCTCCACTTT.

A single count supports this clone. CDR3 coding DNA: TGTGCCAGCAGCCAGACTGGGGAGGGCTGGGGGGGCTACACCTTC. Amino acid sequence: CASSQTGEGWGGYTF. This chain uses TRBV4-2 with TRBJ1-2, with a possible D match to TRBD1 (5 bases). With 3 bases removed from V and 8 bases from J, the gap between germline ends came to 19 bases. CDR3 size: 15 residues. Germline CDR1 and CDR2: LGHNA and YNFKEQ.